This entry is about one T cell receptor (beta chain). This clonotype was counted between two and nine times. This clone's antigen is unknown. One base away there is no much larger clone; base qualities are not given. Library preparation employed 5' RACE. Sequencing was performed on an Illumina HiSeq 2500. The second PCR ran for about 6 to 11 cycles and used a J-beta primer mix along with a sample-barcoded 5' primer. A unique molecular identifier was introduced onto each TCR beta cDNA molecule by a template-switch 5' adaptor carrying 12 random nucleotides. Each sample yielded at least 2.5 million CDR3-containing paired-end reads. All of the RNA was converted into first-strand cDNA using the Mint cDNA synthesis kit, with a TRBC-specific oligonucleotide serving as the primer. After uracil-DNA glycosylase treatment, a first 18-cycle PCR used universal primers M1SS and BC2_uni_R on all cDNA. The authors' analysis ran thus. For normalization, 1 million high-quality reads were randomly selected from each sample, with every read carrying a distinct molecular identifier. Instead of being binned into consensus sequences, reads that shared molecular identifiers were thrown out. CDR3 identification, clonotype clustering and error correction used MiTCR with a Q25 quality threshold and the strictest error-elimination algorithm. Lower-bound total TCR beta diversity was estimated with a nonparametric unseen species model using Euler transformation. TCRdb cleaned the public reads at Q25 with fastp, built clones with MiXCR and kept in-frame beta chains. Rows merge per CDR3 protein into single entries with the most common DNA and genes. V and J calls and clone size were set by TCRdb, not the authors. The sample records 980,000 or so distinct CDR3 sequences, around 48% of which are singletons. The ten largest clones add up to 10% to 15% of the sample.

Donors were 40 or so systemically healthy Caucasian individuals from Russia aged roughly 6 to 95 years. Approximately 9.3 milliliters of peripheral blood were collected from each donor into EDTA-treated Vacutainer tubes. Ficoll-Paque density-gradient centrifugation was used to isolate PBMCs, with at least 6 million obtained per sample. Total RNA was extracted from PBMCs with Trizol reagent, with at least 5.5 micrograms obtained per sample. For every donor, an aliquot of PBMCs went through flow cytometry to measure the percentages of naive CD45RAhigh/CD27high T cells. The sample comes from a study of blood T cells in healthy people across ages (dated by TCRdb to the mid-2010s). As for the study more broadly: In model experiments, roughly one uniquely barcoded TCR beta cDNA molecule per two T cells was captured by template switching. The study measured age-related changes in TCR beta repertoire diversity using deep sequencing normalized with unique cDNA molecular identifiers. The donors were split into four age groups: young (average 16 years), middle-aged (around 40), aged (62) and long-lived (about 74). To avoid experimental bias, donors of different ages were randomly spread across the sequencing lanes. Using the same blood draw, the study looked at two additional independent replicas of 1 million unique cDNA reads for two donors, one aged 18 to 29 and the other aged 80 or older.

According to the germline V gene (reference sequence), CDR1 reads DFQATT and CDR2 reads SNEGSKA. The junction carries 11 bases between V and J, which are trimmed by 6 bases and 2 bases respectively. The CDR3, cysteine through phenylalanine, is 12 amino acids long. Only the CDR3 part of the read is kept: 36 bases, read in frame from the first base. Study-wide findings and limitations: Since profiling was done on bulk unsorted PBMCs, naive and antigen-experienced compartments could not be conclusively compared. Compared with the aged group, more naive CD4+ T cells, fewer expanded clones and increased TCR diversity were shown by the long-lived group, suggesting age selection. Because donor CMV infection status was unknown, age-related changes in expanded clonotypes were potentially confounded. Observed TCR beta diversity per million T cells fell roughly linearly with age, and a significant reduction was already apparent by age approximately 41. Total diversity estimates from one million sequenced T cells were considered lower bounds and underestimates. The percentage of naive T cells measured by flow cytometry correlated strongly with observed TCR beta diversity.

Sequencing used blood. The origin of this receptor is a man aged 25 to 40 in good health. The chain links TRBV20-1 with TRBJ2-7, with the D segment identity uncertain. The nucleotides are TGCAGTGCGTACTCCGACCCCTACGAGCAGTACTTC. Protein translation: CSAYSDPYEQYF.